These 14 T cell receptor beta chains originate from one sample sequenced in a study of T cells in women clearing cervical HPV infection. Sequencing used immunoSEQ multiplex PCR; TCRdb keeps in-frame clones, though not all of them. This sample contains about 30,000 clones. What was sequenced was blood buffy coat. The source of these receptors is a woman between 18 and 70 years old with a cervical HPV16 infection that either progressed to CIN3+ or cleared (not recorded which).

On this clone: The missing CDR3 end, 3 residues past where the read stops, is filled in from the germline J gene. The chain couples TRBV18 to TRBJ1-2; D not resolved. Germline assignment: CDR1 KGHSH and CDR2 LQKENI. The length of the CDR3 is 15 residues. CDR3: CASSPRAGGFEGYTF. The DNA read from the CDR3 is TGTGCCAGCTCACCCCGAGCCGGCGGTTTTGAGGGC.

Turning to this clone: The read ends 3 residues shy of where the CDR3 ends; the end is completed using the germline J gene. The chain is built from TRBV20-1 and TRBJ1-1; no firm D call. Germline values: CDR1 DFQATT, CDR2 SNEGSKA (reference sequence). V lost 3 bases, J lost 6 bases, and 11 bases lay in between. This CDR3 comprises 12 residues. The CDR3 bases that were read are TGCAGTGCTAGTGGCGGGAAGTCTGAA. Encoded protein: CSASGGKSE. Given in full, the CDR3 is CSASGGKSEAFF.

With regard to this clone: Coverage ceases 3 residues before the CDR3 finishes, and the germline J gene fills in the end. The chain is built from TRBV18 and TRBJ1-2; D gene ambiguous. The germline CDR1 and CDR2 sequences are KGHSH and LQKENI. V lost 0 bases, J lost 2 bases, and 10 bases lay in between. CDR3 length equals 15 residues. The sequenced part of the CDR3 DNA is TGTGCCAGCTCACCACCGTTCCCACAAAACTATGGC. It translates to CASSPPFPQNYG. In full, the CDR3 reads CASSPPFPQNYGYTF.

With regard to this clone: Read data end 3 residues before the CDR3 end; the end is taken from the germline J gene. The chain employs TRBV11-2 and TRBJ1-3, with D perhaps matching TRBD1 (6 bases). The CDR3 length is 14 residues. Trimming took 3 bases from V and 8 from J, leaving 14 bases between them. The germline V gene has CDR1 SGHAT and CDR2 FQNNGV. The covered CDR3 bases are TGTGCCAGCAGCTTTAACAGGGCAGGAGACACC. Protein: CASSFNRAGDT. The full CDR3 protein is CASSFNRAGDTIYF.

On this clone itself: The read terminates 3 residues ahead of where the CDR3 ends, so the germline J gene completes it. The chain carries TRBV20-1 and TRBJ1-1; 7 bases are a match to TRBD1. This CDR3 is built from 15 residues. With 0 bases clipped from V and 3 bases from J, the junction kept 7 bases outside the gene matches. Looked up from germline, CDR1 is DFQATT and CDR2 is SNEGSKA (reference sequence). The CDR3 protein is CSARDQGRGHTEAFF. CDR3 DNA (partial): TGCAGTGCTAGAGATCAGGGGAGGGGGCACACTGAA.

Points on this clone: The CDR3 end lies 3 residues beyond the end of the read and is filled in from the germline J gene. The V call is TRBV12-3 or TRBV12-4, the J call TRBJ2-1; 8 nucleotides line up with TRBD1. The length of the CDR3 is 16 residues. Trimming at V came to 6 bases and at J to 2 bases, leaving 9 bases not matched to a gene. CDR3 DNA, as far as it was read: TGTGCCAGCAGAGCCCGGACAGGGCTTACCTACAATGAG. Its translation is CASRARTGLTYNE. The CDR3 in full is CASRARTGLTYNEQFF.

Comment on this clone: The sequenced fragment ends 3 residues before the CDR3 boundary, so the rest is inferred from the germline J gene. The chain employs TRBV5-4 and TRBJ2-1, with 8 bases lining up with TRBD2. The CDR3 has 16 residues. V shed 2 bases and J 7 bases; nucleotides not matched to a gene: 11. Germline V CDR1 and CDR2: SGHNT, YYREEE (reference sequence). The part of the CDR3 DNA that was read is TGTGCCAGCAGCTTTGATCCGGGACTAGTTGGGAATGAG. Its protein is CASSFDPGLVGNE. The whole CDR3 sequence reads CASSFDPGLVGNEQFF.

This clone counts as medium-sized by frequency. The CDR3 bases that were read are TGTGCCAGCAGCTTAGAGGGCGGGGGCTCCTACGAG. This codes for CASSLEGGGSYE. The full-length CDR3 reads as CASSLEGGGSYEQYF. The chain links TRBV7-9 to TRBJ2-7, with TRBD2 identical over 7 bases. Read data end 3 residues before the CDR3 end; the end is taken from the germline J gene. The CDR3 totals 15 residues. V shed 1 base, J shed 0 bases, and the junction held 3 bases outside the gene matches. Germline assignment: CDR1 SEHNR and CDR2 FQNEAQ (reference sequence). The full variable domain, its missing parts supplied by reference TRBV7-9 and TRBJ2-7, is DTGVSQNPRHKITKRGQNVTFRCDPISEHNRLYWYRQTLGQGPEFLTYFQNEAQLEKSRLLSDRFSAERPKGSFSTLEIQRTEQGDSAMYLCASSLEGGGSYEQYFGPGTRLTVT.

Of note for this clone: The CDR3 extends 3 residues past the end of the read, so its final part is completed from the germline J gene. The chain uses TRBV18 and TRBJ2-6, with a weak D call TRBD1 (5 bases). This CDR3 has 15 amino acids. V gave up 6 bases and J gave up 2 bases, with 11 bases separating them. Germline CDR1 and CDR2: KGHSH and LQKENI. The part of the CDR3 DNA that was read is TGTGCCAGCTCCGATCAGGGCCCTGGGGCCAACGTC. The encoded protein is CASSDQGPGANV. The whole CDR3 protein is CASSDQGPGANVLTF.

A note on this clone: With the read ending 3 residues before the CDR3 end, the germline J gene is used to fill in that end. The V gene is TRBV2, the J gene TRBJ2-5; D is unresolved. Trimming pared 8 bases from V and 0 bases from J, leaving 13 bases between. Germline assignment: CDR1 SNHLY and CDR2 FYNNEI. The CDR3 totals 14 residues. The CDR3 DNA, read in part, is TGTGCCAGCGGGCATCCAGCCCACCAAGAGACC. Protein: CASGHPAHQET. The complete CDR3 protein is CASGHPAHQETQYF.

Regarding this clone: The CDR3 end is not reached by the read, which stops 3 residues before it; the germline J gene fills it in. The genes are TRBV2 and TRBJ2-7; 9 bases are shared with TRBD1. J lost 2 bases, V lost 4 bases, and 3 bases had no gene match. CDR1 and CDR2 from the germline V gene are SNHLY and FYNNEI. The CDR3 has 14 amino acids. CDR3 bases read: TGTGCCAGCAGTGGATGGGACAGGGCCTACGAG. It specifies CASSGWDRAYE. From start to end, the CDR3 is CASSGWDRAYEQYF.

About this clone itself: Coverage ceases 3 residues before the CDR3 finishes, and the germline J gene fills in the end. The rearrangement links TRBV20-1 to TRBJ2-7; 11 positions agree with TRBD1. CDR3 length equals 16 residues. V lost 4 bases and J lost 3; bases outside the gene matches: 11. Germline V CDR1 and CDR2: DFQATT, SNEGSKA (reference sequence). Incomplete CDR3 DNA: TGCAGTGCTAACGAACCTCAGGACAGGGGGCTCTACGAG. Its translation: CSANEPQDRGLYE. The entire CDR3 protein is CSANEPQDRGLYEQYF.

With regard to this clone: The read terminates 3 residues ahead of where the CDR3 ends, so the germline J gene completes it. The rearrangement links TRBV4-1 to TRBJ2-5; possibly TRBD2 for D (6 bases). Germline CDR1 MGHRA, CDR2 YSYEKL. The ends were cut back, 2 bases at V and 1 base at J, with 14 bases in the middle. This CDR3 has 16 amino acids. CDR3 bases read: TGCGCCAGCAGCCAAACTACGGGACTCCGCCAAGAGACC. This sequence encodes CASSQTTGLRQET. The whole CDR3 is CASSQTTGLRQETQYF.

With regard to this clone: The CDR3 extends 3 residues past the end of the read, so its final part is completed from the germline J gene. This sequence joins TRBV5-6 and TRBJ1-2; 9 positions agree with TRBD1. The germline V gene has CDR1 SGHDT and CDR2 YYEEEE. Trimming took 4 bases from V and 5 from J; bases not matched to a gene: 9. The CDR3 runs 15 residues. CDR3 DNA (partial): TGTGCCAGCAGCCGGGGGGGACAGGGAGGTTATGGC. Translating gives CASSRGGQGGYG. The whole CDR3 reads CASSRGGQGGYGYTF.